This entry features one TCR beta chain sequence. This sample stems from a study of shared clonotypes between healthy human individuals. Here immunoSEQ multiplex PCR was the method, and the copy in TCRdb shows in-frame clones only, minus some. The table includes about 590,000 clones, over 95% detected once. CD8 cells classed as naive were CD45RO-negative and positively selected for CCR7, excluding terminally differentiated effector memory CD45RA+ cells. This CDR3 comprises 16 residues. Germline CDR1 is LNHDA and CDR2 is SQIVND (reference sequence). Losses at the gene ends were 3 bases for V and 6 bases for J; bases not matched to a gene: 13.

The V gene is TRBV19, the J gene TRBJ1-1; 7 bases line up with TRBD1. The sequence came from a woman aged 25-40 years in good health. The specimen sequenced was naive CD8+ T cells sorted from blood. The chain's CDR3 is CASSMSFGTAGAEAFF. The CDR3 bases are TGTGCCAGTAGTATGAGTTTTGGGACAGCTGGGGCTGAAGCTTTCTTT.